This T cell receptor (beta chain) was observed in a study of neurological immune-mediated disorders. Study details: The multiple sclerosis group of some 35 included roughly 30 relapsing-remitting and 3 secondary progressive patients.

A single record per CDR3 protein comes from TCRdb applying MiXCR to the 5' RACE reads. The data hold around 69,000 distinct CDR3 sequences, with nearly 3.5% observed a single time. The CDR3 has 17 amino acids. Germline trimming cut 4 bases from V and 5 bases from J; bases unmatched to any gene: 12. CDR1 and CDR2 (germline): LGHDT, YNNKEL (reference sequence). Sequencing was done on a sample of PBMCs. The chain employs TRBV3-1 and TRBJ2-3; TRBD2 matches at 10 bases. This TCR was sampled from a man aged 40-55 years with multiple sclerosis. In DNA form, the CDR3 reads TGTGCCAGCAGCCGATTCAAGAGCGGGAGGGCTCAAGATACGCAGTATTTT. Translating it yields CASSRFKSGRAQDTQYF.